This TCR beta chain was profiled in a study of T cell repertoires in cytomegalovirus infection. The CDR3 contains 13 residues. V was shortened by 1 base and J by 3 bases, with 7 bases between the two germline ends. Germline V gene lookup returns CDR1 GTSNPN and CDR2 SVGIG (reference sequence). This clonotype has more than one count but fewer than ten. One entry per CDR3 protein, called by TCRdb with MiXCR from the reads. Among about 360,000 distinct CDR3 sequences listed, around 18% were seen once. Material for sequencing was PBMCs. The chain employs TRBV30 and TRBJ1-5; no clear D gene. This TCR was sampled from a human donor in good health (CMV status not recorded). Some clones in this sample may be carry-over from other donors' samples. The CDR3 region is CAWSATFNQPQHF. In nucleotides, the CDR3 is TGTGCCTGGAGTGCTACGTTCAATCAGCCCCAGCATTTT.